This T cell receptor (beta chain) was observed in a study of blood T cell repertoires in COVID-19 (TCRdb year 2020). Some background on the complete study: The collaborator samples originated in the United States, Italy and Spain and spanned the acute and convalescent phases of COVID-19. The material from the prospective study consisted of cDNA or gDNA derived from T cells, B-cell-depleted T cells, or PBMCs. The dataset comprised deeply sampled blood TCRbeta repertoires from subjects exposed to, actively infected with, or recovered from COVID-19. The repertoires were released in a freely available public database meant as a resource for research on the immune response to SARS-CoV-2. Samples were obtained from the ongoing ImmuneRACE study (first 160 participants) and from 1,200 or so subjects provided by 6 global collaborators. Nearly every sample came with metadata listing a de-identified subject ID, COVID-19 status, age in years and sex. HLA class I and class II types, where available, came from metadata supplied by the sample provider rather than from assay-based typing. Findings and caveats that apply to the study as a whole: The amount of clinical and demographic metadata varied by source and participant and was provided uncurated.

A single count supports this clone. No antigen is known for it. Per-nucleotide qualities are absent, and no much larger clonotype sits a single base away. The CDR3 measures 13 amino acids from cysteine to phenylalanine. Only the CDR3 part of the read is kept: 39 bases, read in frame from the first base. V is reduced by 0 bases and J by 3 bases, leaving a spacing of 6 bases between them. The germline V gene specifies SGDLS as CDR1 and YYNGEE as CDR2. The immunoSEQ Assay, a bias-controlled multiplex PCR, was used to amplify TCRbeta CDR3 regions from genomic DNA. The authors' analysis ran thus. The number of nucleated cells in each sample was estimated from the amplification of reference gene primers within the assay. To quantify the absolute abundance of each unique TCRbeta CDR3 rearrangement, sequence reads were collapsed and filtered. For each sample, productive Simpson clonality was calculated by taking the square root of Simpson's diversity index across productive rearrangements. As stored in TCRdb, this immuneACCESS dataset retains in-frame rearrangements with V and J assigned. A fraction of the clones does not appear; measured against another copy, unresolved V genes explain less than half of the discrepancy, and the remainder lacks a known reason. The V and J calls and clone size are taken from that table; D and trimming were inferred from the DNA. The sample yields about 370,000 clones; around 91% were counted once. The top ten hold roughly 1% of the sample.

Enrolling through a virtual design, the prospective study's participants ranged in age from roughly 18 to 89 years and lived across some 22 United States geographic areas. In the prospective study, cohorts were assigned on the basis of participant-reported clinical history obtained from a screening survey and a study questionnaire. For ImmuneRACE Cohort 3, a participant was defined as recovered based on two consecutive negative NP/OP PCR tests, clearance by a healthcare professional, or resolution of symptoms. In the prospective study, whole blood, serum and a nasopharyngeal or oropharyngeal swab were collected from each participant by mobile phlebotomists. Participants in the prospective study had the option to provide additional blood draws and questionnaires over an approximately 2-month period. Prospective study blood samples were shipped either frozen or at room temperature before DNA extraction.

The sample taken for sequencing was PBMCs or T cells enriched from blood (not recorded which). The sequence was collected from a man younger than 30 who had recovered from COVID-19. The chain employs TRBV9 and TRBJ1-1, with TRBD1 tentatively as D gene (5 bases match). CDR3 sequence: CASSVEGYTEAFF. In nucleotide form, the sequence is TGTGCCAGCAGCGTAGAGGGGTACACTGAAGCTTTCTTT.